What follows are 25 T cell receptor beta chains derived from one specimen sequenced in a study of blood T cell repertoires in COVID-19. The data were produced by immunoSEQ multiplex PCR, yet TCRdb's version contains in-frame clones alone and is incomplete. This table has approximately 200,000 clones, approximately 86% appearing once. Sequencing input: PBMCs or T cells enriched from blood (not recorded which). The receptors were sampled from a woman younger than 45 who had been exposed to COVID-19.

The chain is built from TRBV19 and TRBJ2-2; D perhaps matches TRBD1 (5 bases). The CDR3 totals 12 residues. The germline CDR1 and CDR2 sequences are LNHDA and SQIVND (reference sequence). V lost 8 bases to trimming and J lost 8 bases, with 12 bases between them. CDR3 nucleotides: TGTGCCAGTTGGCAGGGTTTGGGGGAGCTGTTTTTT. As protein: CASWQGLGELFF.

J is TRBJ2-4 and V is TRBV5-4; 7 bases map to TRBD2. The CDR3 loop spans 17 amino acids. With V trimmed by 0 bases and J by 2 bases, 8 bases remained unmatched. The germline CDR1 and CDR2 sequences are SGHNT and YYREEE (reference sequence). CDR3: CASSLGGGTPTKNIQYF. The CDR3 DNA sequence: TGTGCCAGCAGCTTGGGGGGGGGAACACCGACCAAAAACATTCAGTACTTC.

The CDR3 region is CASIGGGINGYTF. In DNA, the CDR3 is TGTGCCAGTATCGGCGGGGGGATAAATGGCTACACCTTC. This chain joins TRBV19 and TRBJ1-2; tentatively, D is TRBD1 (5 bases). The CDR3 spans 13 residues. V lost 7 bases to trimming and J lost 6 bases, with 15 bases between them. CDR1 LNHDA and CDR2 SQIVND come from the germline V gene (reference sequence). The whole variable domain, remainder taken from reference TRBV19 and TRBJ1-2, is DGGITQSPKYLFRKEGQNVTLSCEQNLNHDAMYWYRQDPGQGLRLIYYSQIVNDFQKGDIAEGYSVSREKKESFPLTVTSAQKNPTAFYLCASIGGGINGYTFGSGTRLTVV.

This clone was found once. The chain has TRBV18 and TRBJ1-4; the D gene is possibly TRBD1 (5 bases). With 6 bases removed from V and 7 bases from J, the gap between germline ends came to 15 bases. Germline V gene sequence: CDR1 KGHSH, CDR2 LQKENI. This CDR3 contains 14 residues. The CDR3 DNA is TGTGCCAGCTCCCCGGGGGGATCGGGTGAAAAACTGTTTTTT. Residues: CASSPGGSGEKLFF.

CDR3 in amino acids: CASSLSTGWGGSGANVLTF. CDR3 bases: TGTGCCAGCAGTTTATCTACAGGGTGGGGGGGCTCTGGGGCCAACGTCCTGACTTTC. V gene TRBV28 combines with J gene TRBJ2-6; tentative D call: TRBD2 (7 bases). CDR1 and CDR2 from the germline V gene are MDHEN and SYDVKM. The CDR3 loop spans 19 amino acids. V was shortened by 1 base and J by 0 bases, with 16 bases between the two germline ends.

This chain connects TRBV29-1 to TRBJ1-2; perhaps TRBD1 as D (5 bases). The V and J ends lost 5 bases and 3 bases respectively, with 16 bases between them. The CDR3 runs 14 residues. Germline V gives CDR1 SQVTM, CDR2 ANQGSEA. This CDR3 reads CSVPREGPDYGYTF. CDR3 coding DNA: TGCAGCGTTCCTCGGGAGGGGCCCGACTATGGCTACACCTTC.

The rearrangement joins TRBV7-2 to TRBJ1-6, with no clear D. Trimming took off 5 bases at V and 7 bases at J, with 12 bases between the two ends. The germline gives CDR1 SGHTA, CDR2 FQGNSA. This CDR3 region has 14 residues. The CDR3, as DNA: TGTGCCAGCAGCCCACTAGGGATCAATTCACCCCTCCACTTT. Its translation is CASSPLGINSPLHF.

This chain links TRBV7-2 with TRBJ2-5, with D uncertain. There are 13 residues in the CDR3. Germline-derived CDR1 and CDR2 are SGHTA and FQGNSA. V shed 1 base and J shed 3 bases, with 6 bases lying between them. The CDR3: CASSLVIEETQYF. The CDR3 bases are TGTGCCAGCAGCTTAGTTATCGAAGAGACCCAGTACTTC.

CDR3 amino acids: CASSLGNGREGGYTF. The DNA of the CDR3 is TGCGCCAGCAGCTTGGGAAATGGACGGGAGGGTGGCTACACCTTC. The chain employs TRBV5-1 and TRBJ1-2; D gene uncertain. V lost 0 bases and J 7 bases, leaving 16 bases between the germline ends. CDR1 and CDR2 from the germline V gene are SGHRS and YFSETQ. The CDR3 has 15 residues. The full variable domain, in which reference TRBV5-1 and TRBJ1-2 provide the parts outside the CDR3, is KAGVTQTPRYLIKTRGQQVTLSCSPISGHRSVSWYQQTPGQGLQFLFEYFSETQRNKGNFPGRFSGRQFSNSRSEMNVSTLELGDSALYLCASSLGNGREGGYTFGSGTRLTVV.

The chain combines TRBV4-1 with TRBJ2-1; tentatively, D is TRBD1 (9 bases). V gave up 2 bases and J gave up 10 bases, with 24 bases separating them. The CDR3 runs to 17 residues. Per the germline V gene, CDR1 is MGHRA and CDR2 is YSYEKL. In DNA form, the CDR3 reads TGCGCCAGCAGCCAAAGGGACAGGGAAAGCGGGGGAGGCGAGCAGTTCTTC. Translation: CASSQRDRESGGGEQFF.

The chain combines TRBV5-1 with TRBJ2-2, with TRBD2 as a possible D gene (5 bases). Trimming stripped 0 bases from V and 2 bases from J, with 11 bases between. Germline V gene lookup returns CDR1 SGHRS and CDR2 YFSETQ. This CDR3 spans 16 amino acids. CDR3 residues: CASSLGGRGNTGELFF. In DNA form, the CDR3 reads TGCGCCAGCAGCTTGGGAGGGCGCGGTAACACCGGGGAGCTGTTTTTT.

This clone has only a few counts. The chain joins TRBV15 to TRBJ2-2, with D possibly matching TRBD2 (7 bases). The germline CDR1 and CDR2 sequences are LNHNV and YYDKDF (reference sequence). Trimming stripped 0 bases from V and 5 bases from J, with 16 bases between. The CDR3 loop spans 17 amino acids. The CDR3 region has the DNA TGTGCCACCAGCAGAGATGGCCGGGGGGCGCGAACCGGGGAGCTGTTTTTT. This gives the protein CATSRDGRGARTGELFF.

The gene calls are TRBV11-3 and TRBJ1-3; D might be TRBD1 (5 bases). Trimming shortened V by 3 bases and J by 8 bases, and 11 bases separated the two germline ends. Germline-derived CDR1 and CDR2 are SGHNT and YENEEA. The CDR3 sequence is 13 residues long. The CDR3 is CASSLQGGYTIYF. The CDR3 coding sequence is TGTGCCAGCAGCTTGCAGGGAGGCTACACCATATATTTT.

The V call is TRBV7-9, the J call TRBJ2-7; possible D gene TRBD2, 5 bases. The germline V gene encodes CDR1 SEHNR and CDR2 FQNEAQ (reference sequence). The CDR3 length is 15 residues. With 1 base removed from V and 4 bases from J, the gap between germline ends came to 14 bases. CDR3 nucleotides: TGTGCCAGCAGCTTAGGGACTTCGGAGGCTTACGAGCAGTACTTC. The encoded protein is CASSLGTSEAYEQYF.

The chain uses TRBV6-5 and TRBJ1-6; the D gene is possibly TRBD1 (5 bases). The CDR3 has 14 residues. Germline V gene lookup returns CDR1 MNHEY and CDR2 SVGAGI. V lost 1 base and J 8 bases, leaving 9 bases between the germline ends. CDR3 in DNA: TGTGCCAGCAGTTACTTTGACAGAGATTCACCCCTCCACTTT. This encodes CASSYFDRDSPLHF.

The chain has TRBV11-2 and TRBJ1-5, with D hard to call. CDR1 and CDR2 from the germline V gene are SGHAT and FQNNGV. This CDR3 comprises 15 residues. The V and J ends lost 4 bases and 2 bases respectively, with 12 bases between them. CDR3 in amino acids: CASSSGGEGNQPQHF. In DNA form, the CDR3 reads TGTGCCAGCAGCTCAGGCGGGGAGGGCAATCAGCCCCAGCATTTT.

The V call is TRBV28, the J call TRBJ2-1; 7 bases fit TRBD1. Trimming removed 5 bases from V and 10 bases from J; junction bases left unmatched: 14. This CDR3 is 15 amino acids long. Germline values: CDR1 MDHEN, CDR2 SYDVKM. The CDR3 coding sequence is TGTGCCAGCAGTCCATTAGGGGACAGCCGGCAAGAGCAGTTCTTC. Its translation is CASSPLGDSRQEQFF. Variable domain in full (rest from reference TRBV28 and TRBJ2-1): DVKVTQSSRYLVKRTGEKVFLECVQDMDHENMFWYRQDPGLGLRLIYFSYDVKMKEKGDIPEGYSVSREKKERFSLILESASTNQTSMYLCASSPLGDSRQEQFFGPGTRLTVL.

This chain uses TRBV4-2 with TRBJ2-3; D possibly corresponds to TRBD2 (6 bases). V was cut by 3 bases and J by 2 bases, with 12 bases left in between. The CDR3 sequence is 15 residues long. CDR1 is LGHNA and CDR2 is YNFKEQ in the germline V gene. This chain's CDR3 is CASSQGRDFTDTQYF. In DNA, the CDR3 is TGTGCCAGCAGCCAGGGTAGGGACTTCACAGATACGCAGTATTTT.

The chain uses TRBV4-2 and TRBJ2-3; 9 bases match TRBD2. With V trimmed by 4 bases and J by 2 bases, 10 bases remained unmatched. Germline values: CDR1 LGHNA, CDR2 YNFKEQ. This CDR3 comprises 17 residues. The CDR3 coding sequence is TGTGCCAGCAGCCCCCAGGCGGGACTAGCTTCCACAGATACGCAGTATTTT. Its protein is CASSPQAGLASTDTQYF.

V is TRBV19 and J is TRBJ2-2; the D gene is possibly TRBD1 (5 bases). The CDR3 covers 16 residues. Germline V gives CDR1 LNHDA, CDR2 SQIVND (reference sequence). Trimming left V 5 bases short and J 1 base short, with 14 bases between. CDR3 loop: CASSADTGRNTGELFF. The CDR3 DNA reads TGTGCCAGTAGTGCCGATACAGGCCGGAACACCGGGGAGCTGTTTTTT.

The chain carries TRBV19 and TRBJ1-2; D is perhaps TRBD1 (6 bases). The CDR3 has 17 residues. The V end was cut by 3 bases, the J end by 4 bases, with 21 bases between. The germline gives CDR1 LNHDA, CDR2 SQIVND (reference sequence). The DNA of the CDR3 is TGTGCCAGTAGTATGGGGCAGGGGATTCTCCAACTCTATGGCTACACCTTC. Residues: CASSMGQGILQLYGYTF.

The chain couples TRBV11-3 to TRBJ2-1, with no clear D. This CDR3 spans 11 amino acids. The germline gives CDR1 SGHNT, CDR2 YENEEA. V gave up 7 bases and J gave up 12 bases, with 13 bases separating them. The CDR3 reads CASKDSTAQFF. CDR3 bases: TGTGCCAGCAAAGACTCCACGGCGCAGTTCTTC.

The J gene is TRBJ2-2, the V gene TRBV2; maybe TRBD2 (5 bases). Germline lookup yields CDR1 SNHLY and CDR2 FYNNEI. The ends were cut back, 6 bases at V and 1 base at J, with 6 bases in the middle. This CDR3 has 13 residues. CDR3 DNA: TGTGCCAGCAGCCGGGAGAACACCGGGGAGCTGTTTTTT. This translates into CASSRENTGELFF.

Regarding this clone: Distinct nucleotide sequences in the sample also encode this CDR3. This rearrangement joins TRBV7-2 to TRBJ2-7; 9 bases align to TRBD1. The CDR3 is made up of 13 amino acids. Losses at the gene ends were 5 bases for V and 5 bases for J; bases not matched to a gene: 4. Germline values: CDR1 SGHTA, CDR2 FQGNSA. The CDR3 DNA follows: TGTGCCAGCAGCCAGGGACAGGGCCACGAGCAGTACTTC. It specifies CASSQGQGHEQYF.

The chain links TRBV5-5 to TRBJ1-6, with TRBD1 identical over 11 bases. CDR3 size: 15 residues. V was clipped by 5 bases and J by 10 bases; unmatched bases: 8. Germline lookup yields CDR1 SGHKS and CDR2 YYEKEE (reference sequence). The CDR3 sequence is CASRGAGTGGSPLHF. The CDR3 coding sequence is TGTGCCAGCAGAGGGGCCGGGACAGGGGGATCACCCCTCCACTTT.